Below are 20 T cell receptor beta chains sequenced from a single sample in a study of cytomegalovirus exposure and HLA in healthy donors. The repertoire was sequenced with immunoSEQ multiplex PCR; TCRdb's copy has only in-frame clones and lacks some. The sample has roughly 80,000 clones, 94% seen once. The sequenced sample was PBMCs. Source of these receptors: a woman between 18 and 29 years old in good health and CMV-seronegative.

The rearrangement links TRBV18 to TRBJ2-5; D is undetermined. Looked up from germline, CDR1 is KGHSH and CDR2 is LQKENI. Trimming removed 0 bases from V and 2 bases from J, with 10 bases in between. The length of the CDR3 is 15 residues. In DNA form, the CDR3 reads TGTGCCAGCTCACCACCTTCTTTACAACAAGAGACCCAGTACTTC. Residues: CASSPPSLQQETQYF.

J is TRBJ2-7 and V is TRBV27, with 8 positions matching TRBD1. V lost 5 bases and J lost 3; bases outside the gene matches: 12. CDR3 length: 16 amino acids. Germline assignment: CDR1 MNHEY and CDR2 SMNVEV (reference sequence). DNA of the CDR3: TGTGCCAGCAGTACGAGACAGGGGTCGTCCCACTACGAGCAGTACTTC. This codes for CASSTRQGSSHYEQYF.

The rearrangement joins TRBV30 to TRBJ1-5; weak D call: TRBD1 (6 bases). The germline gives CDR1 GTSNPN, CDR2 SVGIG (reference sequence). The CDR3 is made up of 14 amino acids. V lost 2 bases, J lost 4 bases, and 12 bases lay in between. The CDR3 spells CAWSSGQGNQPQHF. CDR3 coding DNA: TGTGCCTGGAGTTCTGGGCAGGGGAATCAGCCCCAGCATTTT.

The gene calls are TRBV5-8 and TRBJ2-7, with D possibly TRBD1 on 6 matching bases. Germline V gene sequence: CDR1 SGHTS, CDR2 YDEGEE. The CDR3 consists of 13 residues. V was clipped by 7 bases and J by 1 base, with 12 bases between them. CDR3 sequence (DNA): TGTGCCAGCGGCCGGGACACTTCCTACGAGCAGTACTTC. Translating gives CASGRDTSYEQYF.

The V gene is TRBV4-1, the J gene TRBJ2-1; the D gene is possibly TRBD2 (5 bases). Germline CDR1 is MGHRA and CDR2 is YSYEKL. Deletions cut 1 base from V and 1 base from J, with 8 bases between. The CDR3 runs 15 residues. Here the CDR3 reads CASSQVSGSYNEQFF. The CDR3 coding sequence is TGCGCCAGCAGCCAAGTAAGCGGATCCTACAATGAGCAGTTCTTC.

This chain joins TRBV2 and TRBJ1-1; D remains ambiguous. Trimming took 11 bases from V and 4 from J, leaving 17 bases between them. The CDR3 extends over 13 amino acids. Germline CDR1 is SNHLY and CDR2 is FYNNEI. CDR3 amino acids: CALVRGRVTEAFF. CDR3 in DNA: TGTGCCCTCGTCCGCGGCCGAGTCACTGAAGCTTTCTTT.

The rearrangement links TRBV9 to TRBJ1-5, with a weak D call TRBD1 (6 bases). CDR1 and CDR2 from the germline V gene are SGDLS and YYNGEE. Trimming pared 4 bases from V and 0 bases from J, leaving 14 bases between. This CDR3 contains 16 residues. CDR3 in DNA: TGTGCCAGCAGCCCTCGGACAGACTGTAGCAATCAGCCCCAGCATTTT. It encodes CASSPRTDCSNQPQHF.

This clone was detected only once. The V gene is TRBV4-1, the J gene TRBJ2-1; 7 positions match TRBD2. This CDR3 is 14 amino acids long. Germline V gene sequence: CDR1 MGHRA, CDR2 YSYEKL. Germline trimming cut 3 bases from V and 16 bases from J; bases unmatched to any gene: 15. CDR3 DNA: TGCGCCAGCAGCCATCAATGGGGCGCTAGCGGAGGCTTCTTC. Its translation is CASSHQWGASGGFF.

The chain recombines TRBV18 with TRBJ1-1; tentative D call: TRBD1 (5 bases). V was clipped by 2 bases and J by 3 bases, with 7 bases between them. CDR1 and CDR2 (germline): KGHSH, LQKENI. The CDR3 has 13 residues. CDR3 DNA sequence: TGTGCCAGCTCACCAGCCAGGGACACTGAAGCTTTCTTT. Translation gives CASSPARDTEAFF. The complete variable domain, with remaining parts taken from reference TRBV18 and TRBJ1-1, reads NAGVMQNPRHLVRRRGQEARLRCSPMKGHSHVYWYRQLPEEGLKFMVYLQKENIIDESGMPKERFSAEFPKEGPSILRIQQVVRGDSAAYFCASSPARDTEAFFGQGTRLTVV.

The genes are TRBV30 and TRBJ2-6; 9 nucleotides line up with TRBD1. After removal of 2 bases from V and 2 bases from J, the junction contained 13 bases not matched to a gene. Germline V CDR1 and CDR2: GTSNPN, SVGIG (reference sequence). The CDR3 length is 19 residues. CDR3 nucleotide sequence: TGTGCCTGGAGTAACAGGGGGCGCTTAGTTCTAGCTGGGGCCAACGTCCTGACTTTC. This translates into CAWSNRGRLVLAGANVLTF. Combining the CDR3 with reference TRBV30 and TRBJ2-6 gives the whole variable domain SQTIHQWPATLVQPVGSPLSLECTVEGTSNPNLYWYRQAAGRGLQLLFYSVGIGQISSEVPQNLSASRPQDRQFILSSKKLLLSDSGFYLCAWSNRGRLVLAGANVLTFGAGSRLTVL.

V is TRBV5-1 and J is TRBJ2-3; a weak D match, TRBD2 (5 bases). Trimming took off 6 bases at V and 2 bases at J, with 13 bases between the two ends. The length of the CDR3 is 14 residues. Per germline, CDR1 SGHRS and CDR2 YFSETQ. The CDR3 bases are TGCGCCAGCACAATCGAGCGGCCCACAGATACGCAGTATTTT. Its translation is CASTIERPTDTQYF.

This chain connects TRBV28 to TRBJ1-5, with TRBD1 matching over 9 bases. Germline-derived CDR1 and CDR2 are MDHEN and SYDVKM. The CDR3 contains 14 residues. V gave up 6 bases and J gave up 6 bases; unmatched junction bases: 6. The CDR3 sequence is CASSPTGGGQPQHF. The CDR3 coding sequence is TGTGCCAGCAGCCCTACAGGGGGCGGTCAGCCCCAGCATTTT.

The V gene is TRBV7-9, the J gene TRBJ2-7, with 8 bases that match TRBD1. Looked up from germline, CDR1 is SEHNR and CDR2 is FQNEAQ (reference sequence). The CDR3 contains 13 residues. The J segment lost 0 bases and the V segment lost 7 bases, leaving 2 bases of the junction unmatched. The CDR3, as DNA: TGTGCCAGCATCGGACAGGGCTCCTACGAGCAGTACTTC. It translates to CASIGQGSYEQYF.

V is TRBV4-1 and J is TRBJ2-6; 11 nucleotides match TRBD2. CDR1 MGHRA and CDR2 YSYEKL come from the germline V gene. J lost 1 base, V lost 3 bases, and 8 bases had no gene match. This CDR3 region has 19 residues. CDR3 protein: CASSHSLAGGSSGANVLTF. As DNA, the CDR3 is TGCGCCAGCAGCCATAGTCTAGCGGGAGGTTCTTCTGGGGCCAACGTCCTGACTTTC.

This chain connects TRBV2 to TRBJ2-3; D is perhaps TRBD1 (6 bases). The CDR3 loop spans 15 amino acids. Germline CDR1 reads SNHLY; CDR2 reads FYNNEI. V lost 7 bases and J lost 6, with 20 bases in between. CDR3 DNA sequence: TGTGCCAGCATAACCCAGGGGCCCTCGGGGGATACGCAGTATTTT. Residues: CASITQGPSGDTQYF.

V gene TRBV6-1 combines with J gene TRBJ1-5; possibly TRBD1 for D (5 bases). The CDR3 totals 16 residues. Germline-derived CDR1 and CDR2 are MNHNS and SASEGT. Trimming left V 3 bases short and J 0 bases short, with 12 bases between. CDR3 sequence reads: CASSDRGEDSNQPQHF. The CDR3, as DNA: TGTGCCAGCAGTGACCGGGGGGAGGATAGCAATCAGCCCCAGCATTTT.

Points on this clone: Other DNA sequences in this sample translate to the same CDR3. This sequence joins TRBV9 and TRBJ2-7; 11 positions match TRBD2. This CDR3 is built from 15 residues. Germline trimming cut 4 bases from V and 4 bases from J; bases unmatched to any gene: 7. Looked up from germline, CDR1 is SGDLS and CDR2 is YYNGEE. The CDR3 coding sequence is TGTGCCAGCAGCCCGGGGACTAGCGGAGCATACGAGCAGTACTTC. Encoded protein: CASSPGTSGAYEQYF.

This clone was observed a single time. The genes are TRBV5-4 and TRBJ1-1; D call uncertain. Trimming cost V 1 base and J 4 bases, with 17 bases left between them. The germline gives CDR1 SGHNT, CDR2 YYREEE (reference sequence). This CDR3 comprises 16 residues. For the CDR3, the DNA is TGTGCCAGCAGCTTGAGGAGAGGGATCGTAAGCACTGAAGCTTTCTTT. This gives the protein CASSLRRGIVSTEAFF.

The chain combines TRBV10-3 with TRBJ2-6; the D gene is possibly TRBD2 (6 bases). The CDR3 loop spans 15 amino acids. V was clipped by 4 bases and J by 0 bases, with 7 bases between them. Per germline, CDR1 ENHRY and CDR2 SYGVKD. CDR3 residues: CAISVGGSGANVLTF. Written as DNA, the CDR3 is TGTGCCATCAGTGTCGGGGGCTCTGGGGCCAACGTCCTGACTTTC.

This sequence joins TRBV18 and TRBJ2-1; no reliable D call. The CDR3 is 12 amino acids. Trimming shortened V by 2 bases and J by 9 bases, and 8 bases separated the two germline ends. Germline V CDR1 and CDR2: KGHSH, LQKENI. CDR3: CASSPKISEQFF. The CDR3 DNA is TGTGCCAGCTCACCAAAAATCAGTGAGCAGTTCTTC.